This T cell receptor (beta chain) was recovered during a study of spatial heterogeneity in lung cancer. Across the study: Beta-chain sequences consistently outnumbered alpha-chain sequences in detection. On average, each unique TCR and UMI combination appeared more than ten times in raw reads.

Described time point: blood at routine non-recurrence follow-up after resection. Whole RNA, isolated from tumor, nontumor lung or frozen PBMC, was sequenced without prior sorting. Whole-study findings and limits: Among blood samples, ubiquitous expanded tumor TCRs appeared more at resection than at follow-up.

Germline CDR1 SEHNR, CDR2 FQNEAQ (reference sequence). The V segment lost 3 bases and the J segment 5 bases; nucleotides outside the gene matches: 1. This CDR3 is built from 13 residues. Each molecule of TCR cDNA was tagged with one unique molecular identifier. Using its own MiXCR run on the 5' RACE reads, TCRdb lists one record per CDR3 protein. Here the sample spans under 150,000 distinct CDR3 sequences, 10% to 15% being singletons. Remarks on this clonotype: Its antigen is as yet unknown.

This TCR was recovered from a male donor with early-stage non-small cell lung cancer. The rearrangement links TRBV7-9 to TRBJ1-1, with 9 bases lining up with TRBD1. The sample was PBMCs, taken at follow-up. The CDR3 loop reads CASSFDRGTEAFF. The CDR3 nucleotides are TGTGCCAGCAGCTTTGACAGGGGGACTGAAGCTTTCTTT.